This TCR beta chain was documented in a study of OX40 agonist ivuxolimab in advanced cancers. Study information: Given to patients was ivuxolimab, an agonistic anti-OX40 (CD134) antibody.

This table comes from immunoSEQ multiplex PCR, and its TCRdb copy is limited to in-frame clones, with some not included. The table lists approximately 100,000 clones, over 85% of them singletons. Germline V gene sequence: CDR1 LNHDA, CDR2 SQIVND (reference sequence). Between the trimmed V and J ends, which lost 3 bases and 5 bases, there was a span of 10 bases. The CDR3 is 13 residues long. The sample consisted of CD4+ or CD8+ T cells sorted from blood, taken in a trial of the OX40 agonist ivuxolimab. This clonotype was sampled from an adult with an advanced solid tumor such as melanoma, head and neck, liver or kidney cancer. The V and J genes are TRBV19 and TRBJ2-5; D not resolved. The CDR3 loop reads CASSMFRSETQYF. The CDR3 DNA sequence: TGTGCCAGTAGTATGTTCCGATCGGAGACCCAGTACTTC.